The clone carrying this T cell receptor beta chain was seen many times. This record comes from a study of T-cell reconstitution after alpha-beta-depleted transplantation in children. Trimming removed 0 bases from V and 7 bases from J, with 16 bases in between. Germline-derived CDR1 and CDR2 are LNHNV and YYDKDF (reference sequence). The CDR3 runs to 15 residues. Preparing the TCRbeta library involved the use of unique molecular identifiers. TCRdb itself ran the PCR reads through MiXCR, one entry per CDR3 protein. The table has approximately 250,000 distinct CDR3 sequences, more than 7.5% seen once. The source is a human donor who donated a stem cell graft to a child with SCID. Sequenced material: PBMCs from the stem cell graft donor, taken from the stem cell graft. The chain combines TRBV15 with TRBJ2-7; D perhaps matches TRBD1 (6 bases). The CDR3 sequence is CATSRDLTGSVEQYF. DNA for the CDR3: TGTGCCACCAGCAGAGATCTCACAGGGTCGGTGGAGCAGTACTTC. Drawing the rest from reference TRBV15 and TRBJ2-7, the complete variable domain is DAMVIQNPRYQVTQFGKPVTLSCSQTLNHNVMYWYQQKSSQAPKLLFHYYDKDFNNEADTPDNFQSRRPNTSFCFLDIRSPGLGDTAMYLCATSRDLTGSVEQYFGPGTRLTVT.